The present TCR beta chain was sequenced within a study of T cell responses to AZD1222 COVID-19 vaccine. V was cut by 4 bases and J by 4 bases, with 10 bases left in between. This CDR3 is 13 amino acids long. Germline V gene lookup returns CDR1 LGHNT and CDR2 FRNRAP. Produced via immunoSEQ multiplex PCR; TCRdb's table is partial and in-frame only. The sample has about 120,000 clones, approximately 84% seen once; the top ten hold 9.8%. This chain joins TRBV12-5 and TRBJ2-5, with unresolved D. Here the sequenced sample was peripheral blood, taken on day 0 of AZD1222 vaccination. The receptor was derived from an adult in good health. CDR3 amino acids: CASGYQPRETQYF. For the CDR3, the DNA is TGTGCTAGTGGTTACCAGCCAAGAGAGACCCAGTACTTC.